Each of the 23 T cell receptor beta chains below was sequenced from the same sample in a study of blood T cell repertoires in COVID-19. Assay used: immunoSEQ multiplex PCR; TCRdb lists only in-frame clones, some missing. This table holds roughly 160,000 clones, roughly 89% found once. The sample taken for sequencing was peripheral blood. The receptors derive from a woman in her fifties or sixties who had recovered from COVID-19.

The rearrangement uses TRBV2 and TRBJ2-3, with 8 bases matching TRBD1. Germline CDR1 SNHLY, CDR2 FYNNEI. The CDR3 covers 14 residues. V lost 9 bases to trimming and J lost 3 bases; unmatched junction nucleotides: 8. For the CDR3, the DNA is TGTGCCAGATCCGGGACAGGCGCTACAGATACGCAGTATTTT. Protein product: CARSGTGATDTQYF. The variable domain in full, with the rest retrieved from reference TRBV2 and TRBJ2-3, is EPEVTQTPSHQVTQMGQEVILRCVPISNHLYFYWYRQILGQKVEFLVSFYNNEISEKSEIFDDQFSVERPDGSNFTLKIRSTKLEDSAMYFCARSGTGATDTQYFGPGTRLTVL.

This clone was detected only once. V gene TRBV5-5 combines with J gene TRBJ1-5; D is unclear. CDR1 and CDR2 (germline): SGHKS, YYEKEE (reference sequence). V lost 2 bases and J 0 bases, leaving 9 bases between the germline ends. This CDR3 region has 15 residues. This CDR3 is CASSLDFYSNQPQHF. The DNA for the CDR3 is TGTGCCAGCAGCTTAGACTTTTATAGCAATCAGCCCCAGCATTTT.

V gene TRBV7-3 combines with J gene TRBJ2-2, with D tentatively TRBD2 (6 bases). CDR3 length equals 14 residues. Trimming removed 8 bases at V and 1 base at J, with 11 bases between. Germline values: CDR1 SGHTA, CDR2 FQGTGA. The CDR3 nucleotides read TGTGCCAGCTCGGACGGGGGGAACACCGGGGAGCTGTTTTTT. Amino acid sequence: CASSDGGNTGELFF.

This chain joins TRBV2 and TRBJ2-7; 8 bases agree with TRBD2. The CDR3 spans 14 residues. The ends lost 5 bases at V and 5 bases at J; junction bases unmatched: 8. CDR1 and CDR2 from the germline V gene are SNHLY and FYNNEI. This CDR3 is CASSMIAGPDEQYF. CDR3 sequence (DNA): TGTGCCAGCAGTATGATAGCGGGGCCTGACGAGCAGTACTTC.

The V call is TRBV19, the J call TRBJ1-3; 8 positions match TRBD1. The germline CDR1 and CDR2 sequences are LNHDA and SQIVND (reference sequence). The CDR3 consists of 13 residues. The V segment lost 8 bases and the J segment 2 bases; nucleotides outside the gene matches: 2. The CDR3 sequence: CASGQGTGNTIYF. CDR3 coding DNA: TGTGCCAGTGGACAGGGAACTGGAAACACCATATATTTT. The variable domain in full, completed from reference TRBV19 and TRBJ1-3, reads DGGITQSPKYLFRKEGQNVTLSCEQNLNHDAMYWYRQDPGQGLRLIYYSQIVNDFQKGDIAEGYSVSREKKESFPLTVTSAQKNPTAFYLCASGQGTGNTIYFGEGSWLTVV.

In DNA, the CDR3 is TGTGCCAGCAGCTTCTCTAGCGGGGGAGGAGAGACCCAGTACTTC. The encoded protein is CASSFSSGGGETQYF. The chain joins TRBV5-4 to TRBJ2-5; 10 bases line up with TRBD2. Germline values: CDR1 SGHNT, CDR2 YYREEE (reference sequence). V was pared by 2 bases and J by 4 bases, with 5 bases of the junction left unmatched. This CDR3 comprises 15 residues.

The chain couples TRBV3-1 (or the pseudogene TRBV3-2) to TRBJ1-3; TRBD1 matches 8 bases. There are 16 residues in the CDR3. CDR1 and CDR2 (germline): LGHDT, YNNKEL (reference sequence). V lost 2 bases, J lost 2 bases, and 5 bases stayed unmatched. The CDR3 DNA is TGTGCCAGCAGCCAATTACCGACAGGGGCTGGAAACACCATATATTTT. Its protein is CASSQLPTGAGNTIYF.

V gene TRBV7-3 combines with J gene TRBJ1-1, with D unclear. V was clipped by 5 bases and J by 6 bases, with 7 bases between them. The CDR3 is made up of 11 amino acids. In germline, CDR1 is SGHTA, CDR2 FQGTGA. The CDR3 here is CASSRSPEAFF. The CDR3 DNA sequence: TGTGCCAGCAGCCGTTCCCCTGAAGCTTTCTTT.

The chain recombines TRBV6-5 with TRBJ2-3; 9 bases fit TRBD2. Germline CDR1 MNHEY, CDR2 SVGAGI. The CDR3 contains 15 residues. The ends lost 6 bases at V and 2 bases at J; junction bases unmatched: 6. The CDR3 reads CASSRTSAITDTQYF. CDR3 sequence (DNA): TGTGCCAGCAGCCGGACTAGCGCCATCACAGATACGCAGTATTTT.

V and J are TRBV4-1 and TRBJ1-5; D not certain. Germline assignment: CDR1 MGHRA and CDR2 YSYEKL. This CDR3 contains 16 residues. V lost 0 bases and J 7 bases, leaving 16 bases between the germline ends. This CDR3 is CASSQEVRQVGQPQHF. The DNA for the CDR3 is TGCGCCAGCAGCCAAGAGGTACGGCAGGTCGGCCAGCCCCAGCATTTT.

The CDR3 sequence is CASSLKLGQSYEQYF. DNA of the CDR3: TGTGCCAGCAGTTTAAAATTGGGCCAGTCCTACGAGCAGTACTTC. The chain carries TRBV27 and TRBJ2-7; D not certain. V lost 2 bases to trimming and J lost 1 base, with 12 bases between them. The CDR3 extends over 15 amino acids. The germline CDR1 and CDR2 sequences are MNHEY and SMNVEV (reference sequence).

The chain uses TRBV19 and TRBJ2-1; 9 nucleotides match TRBD2. There are 15 residues in the CDR3. CDR1 is LNHDA, CDR2 SQIVND, per germline (reference sequence). The trim removed 3 bases at V and 8 bases at J, leaving 8 bases unmatched. CDR3 coding DNA: TGTGCCAGTAGTATCGGCGGGGGGGCCTTCTATGAGCAGTTCTTC. Protein sequence: CASSIGGGAFYEQFF.

The chain couples TRBV19 to TRBJ1-5; 11 nucleotides line up with TRBD1. The trim removed 3 bases at V and 6 bases at J, leaving 4 bases unmatched. Looked up from germline, CDR1 is LNHDA and CDR2 is SQIVND (reference sequence). CDR3 length: 15 residues. The CDR3 DNA sequence: TGTGCCAGTAGTATGGACAGGGGGCCTCGTCAGCCCCAGCATTTT. Protein: CASSMDRGPRQPQHF.

The chain is built from TRBV30 and TRBJ2-1; the D gene is possibly TRBD2 (7 bases). Germline V gene data show CDR1 as GTSNPN and CDR2 as SVGIG (reference sequence). Trimming shortened V by 2 bases and J by 8 bases, and 19 bases separated the two germline ends. The CDR3 spans 15 residues. The CDR3 sequence: CAWSPGGPLKDEQFF. The CDR3, as DNA: TGTGCCTGGAGTCCCGGGGGGCCCTTAAAGGATGAGCAGTTCTTC. Supplemented by reference TRBV30 and TRBJ2-1, the full variable domain reads SQTIHQWPATLVQPVGSPLSLECTVEGTSNPNLYWYRQAAGRGLQLLFYSVGIGQISSEVPQNLSASRPQDRQFILSSKKLLLSDSGFYLCAWSPGGPLKDEQFFGPGTRLTVL.

This clone has a handful of counts. The chain has TRBV5-4 and TRBJ1-6; no definite D call. The length of the CDR3 is 15 residues. CDR1 is SGHNT and CDR2 is YYREEE in the germline V gene (reference sequence). V shed 7 bases and J shed 0 bases, with 11 bases lying between them. Written as DNA, the CDR3 is TGTGCCAGCTGGAGAATGAGCTCCTATAATTCACCCCTCCACTTT. Its translation: CASWRMSSYNSPLHF.

A few counts support this clone. CDR3 amino acids: CASSLGTSGGETQYF. In nucleotides, the CDR3 is TGCGCCAGCAGCTTGGGGACTAGCGGGGGGGAGACCCAGTACTTC. The V gene is TRBV5-1, the J gene TRBJ2-5; the match to TRBD2 covers 14 bases. This CDR3 contains 15 residues. Trimming removed 0 bases from V and 5 bases from J; junction bases left unmatched: 0. Germline V CDR1 and CDR2: SGHRS, YFSETQ.

The rearrangement links TRBV19 to TRBJ2-1; tentative D call: TRBD2 (7 bases). The CDR3 runs to 14 residues. Germline values: CDR1 LNHDA, CDR2 SQIVND (reference sequence). The germline V and J ends were trimmed by 6 bases and 2 bases, with 11 bases remaining between them. The CDR3 nucleotides read TGTGCCAGTAGAGGGGGGGCCGCCTACAATGAGCAGTTCTTC. Translation: CASRGGAAYNEQFF.

The rearrangement joins TRBV5-1 to TRBJ2-1, with 9 bases fitting TRBD1. Germline V gives CDR1 SGHRS, CDR2 YFSETQ. CDR3 length: 14 amino acids. Trimming cost V 4 bases and J 8 bases; bases outside gene matches: 7. CDR3 in DNA: TGCGCCAGCAGCCAGAGGACAGGGGAGGATGAGCAGTTCTTC. This sequence encodes CASSQRTGEDEQFF.

V and J are TRBV15 and TRBJ2-5; D ambiguous. CDR1 is LNHNV, CDR2 YYDKDF, per germline (reference sequence). This CDR3 contains 13 residues. Trimming took 0 bases from V and 5 from J, leaving 7 bases between them. In nucleotides, the CDR3 is TGTGCCACCAGCAGAGATTCGTCCGAGACCCAGTACTTC. Translated: CATSRDSSETQYF. The variable domain in full, with the rest retrieved from reference TRBV15 and TRBJ2-5, is DAMVIQNPRYQVTQFGKPVTLSCSQTLNHNVMYWYQQKSSQAPKLLFHYYDKDFNNEADTPDNFQSRRPNTSFCFLDIRSPGLGDTAMYLCATSRDSSETQYFGPGTRLLVL.

The V gene is TRBV7-6, the J gene TRBJ2-6, with D perhaps TRBD2 (5 bases). Germline CDR1 and CDR2: SGHVS and FNYEAQ. The CDR3 sequence is 18 residues long. V was shortened by 5 bases and J by 0 bases, with 17 bases between the two germline ends. Here the CDR3 reads CASSHGRGATSGANVLTF. The CDR3 nucleotides are TGTGCCAGCAGCCATGGCCGGGGAGCCACCTCTGGGGCCAACGTCCTGACTTTC.

The V call is TRBV7-9, the J call TRBJ2-7, with D tentatively TRBD2 (5 bases). The CDR3 loop spans 13 amino acids. CDR1 is SEHNR, CDR2 FQNEAQ, per germline (reference sequence). V was clipped by 5 bases and J by 2 bases, with 10 bases between them. CDR3 DNA: TGTGCCAGCAGCCGCCCCGGGGCCTACGAGCAGTACTTC. Translating it yields CASSRPGAYEQYF. Full variable domain (outside the CDR3, taken from reference TRBV7-9 and TRBJ2-7): DTGVSQNPRHKITKRGQNVTFRCDPISEHNRLYWYRQTLGQGPEFLTYFQNEAQLEKSRLLSDRFSAERPKGSFSTLEIQRTEQGDSAMYLCASSRPGAYEQYFGPGTRLTVT.

This clone was observed once. V and J are TRBV15 and TRBJ2-4; 9 bases agree with TRBD1. CDR3 length: 17 amino acids. The germline gives CDR1 LNHNV, CDR2 YYDKDF (reference sequence). The V segment lost 0 bases and the J segment 6 bases; nucleotides outside the gene matches: 9. The CDR3 DNA reads as TGTGCCACCAGCAGAGATTCGGGACAGGGCTCCTTAAACATTCAGTACTTC. Protein: CATSRDSGQGSLNIQYF. Drawing the rest from reference TRBV15 and TRBJ2-4, the complete variable domain is DAMVIQNPRYQVTQFGKPVTLSCSQTLNHNVMYWYQQKSSQAPKLLFHYYDKDFNNEADTPDNFQSRRPNTSFCFLDIRSPGLGDTAMYLCATSRDSGQGSLNIQYFGAGTRLSVL.

This chain links TRBV5-1 with TRBJ1-1; 9 positions match TRBD1. CDR1 is SGHRS, CDR2 YFSETQ, per germline. The CDR3 extends over 15 amino acids. J gave up 9 bases and V 4 bases, and 13 bases lay outside the gene matches. CDR3 sequence: CASSLPGQGPTKAFF. CDR3 DNA sequence: TGCGCCAGCAGCCTTCCGGGACAGGGCCCTACTAAAGCTTTCTTT.